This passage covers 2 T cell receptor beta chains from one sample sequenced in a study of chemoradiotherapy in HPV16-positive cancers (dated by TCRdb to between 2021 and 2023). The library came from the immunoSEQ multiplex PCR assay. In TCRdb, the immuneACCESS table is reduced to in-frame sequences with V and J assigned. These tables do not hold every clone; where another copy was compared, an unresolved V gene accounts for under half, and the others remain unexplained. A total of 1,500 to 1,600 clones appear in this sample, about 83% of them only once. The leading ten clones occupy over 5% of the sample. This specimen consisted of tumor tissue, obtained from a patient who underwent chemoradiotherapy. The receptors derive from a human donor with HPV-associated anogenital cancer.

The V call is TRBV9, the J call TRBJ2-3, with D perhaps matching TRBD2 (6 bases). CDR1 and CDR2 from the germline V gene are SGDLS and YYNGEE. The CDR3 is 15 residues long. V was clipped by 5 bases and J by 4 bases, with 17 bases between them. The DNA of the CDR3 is TGTGCCAGCAGTACATCGGGCGGGAATGCAGATACGCAGTATTTT. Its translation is CASSTSGGNADTQYF.

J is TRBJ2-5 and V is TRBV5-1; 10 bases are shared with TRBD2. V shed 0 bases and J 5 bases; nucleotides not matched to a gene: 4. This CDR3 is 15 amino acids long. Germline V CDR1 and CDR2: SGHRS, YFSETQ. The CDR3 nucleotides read TGCGCCAGCAGCTTGGAAACTAGCGGGATTGAGACCCAGTACTTC. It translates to CASSLETSGIETQYF. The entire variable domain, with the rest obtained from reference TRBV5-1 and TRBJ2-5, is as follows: KAGVTQTPRYLIKTRGQQVTLSCSPISGHRSVSWYQQTPGQGLQFLFEYFSETQRNKGNFPGRFSGRQFSNSRSEMNVSTLELGDSALYLCASSLETSGIETQYFGPGTRLLVL.